This TCR beta chain was found in a study of blood T cell repertoires in COVID-19. The CDR3 runs 16 residues. Trimming removed 4 bases from V and 0 bases from J, with 14 bases in between. Looked up from germline, CDR1 is SGHRS and CDR2 is YFSETQ. Only in-frame clones appear in the TCRdb table, and some are missing; sequencing was by immunoSEQ multiplex PCR. The sample shows 230,000 or so clones, roughly 76% of them seen only once. The chain combines TRBV5-1 with TRBJ1-5; tentative D call: TRBD1 (6 bases). This receptor was obtained from a woman aged 80 or over with COVID-19, enrolled during active disease. Sequencing input: peripheral blood. The CDR3 loop is CASSPGTPNSNQPQHF. The CDR3 DNA reads as TGCGCCAGCAGCCCCGGGACACCTAATAGCAATCAGCCCCAGCATTTT.